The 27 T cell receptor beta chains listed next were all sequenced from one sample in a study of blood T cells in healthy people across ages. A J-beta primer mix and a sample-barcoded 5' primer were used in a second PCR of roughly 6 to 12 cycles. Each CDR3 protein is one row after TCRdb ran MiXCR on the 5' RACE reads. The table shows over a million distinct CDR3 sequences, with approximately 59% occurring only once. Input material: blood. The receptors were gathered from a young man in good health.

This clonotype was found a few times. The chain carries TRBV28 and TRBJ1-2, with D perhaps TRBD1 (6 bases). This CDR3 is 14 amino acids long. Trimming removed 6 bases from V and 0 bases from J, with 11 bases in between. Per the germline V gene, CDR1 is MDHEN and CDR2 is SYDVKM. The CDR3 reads CASSTWTANYGYTF. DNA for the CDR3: TGTGCCAGCAGCACGTGGACAGCTAACTATGGCTACACCTTC.

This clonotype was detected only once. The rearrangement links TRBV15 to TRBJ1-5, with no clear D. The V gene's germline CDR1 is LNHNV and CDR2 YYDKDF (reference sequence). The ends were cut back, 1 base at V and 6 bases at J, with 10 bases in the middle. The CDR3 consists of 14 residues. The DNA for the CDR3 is TGTGCCACCAGCAGAGCCGGGGTTCCTCAGCCCCAGCATTTT. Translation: CATSRAGVPQPQHF.

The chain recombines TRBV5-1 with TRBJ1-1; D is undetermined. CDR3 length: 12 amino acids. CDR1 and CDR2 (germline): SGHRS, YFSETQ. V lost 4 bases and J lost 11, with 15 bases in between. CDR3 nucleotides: TGCGCCAGCAGCACGGGCGGCGGTGGGGCTTTCTTT. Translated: CASSTGGGGAFF.

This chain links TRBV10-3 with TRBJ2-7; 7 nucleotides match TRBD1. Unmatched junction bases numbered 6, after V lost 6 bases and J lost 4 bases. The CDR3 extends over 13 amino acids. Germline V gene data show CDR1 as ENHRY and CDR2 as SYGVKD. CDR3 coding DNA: TGTGCCATCAGCTCCGGGACAGTTTACGAGCAGTACTTC. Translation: CAISSGTVYEQYF.

This chain's CDR3 is CASTRPGQGLYGYTF. The CDR3 bases are TGTGCCAGCACCAGACCGGGACAAGGACTCTATGGCTACACCTTC. The chain combines TRBV12-3 or TRBV12-4 with TRBJ1-2, with D perhaps matching TRBD1 (6 bases). The CDR3 totals 15 residues. V lost 7 bases to trimming and J lost 4 bases, with 19 bases between them.

The CDR3 protein is CSARDAGIPYEQYF. CDR3 in DNA: TGCAGTGCTAGAGATGCAGGGATACCCTACGAGCAGTACTTC. The chain couples TRBV20-1 to TRBJ2-7, with D perhaps TRBD1 (5 bases). The germline V gene encodes CDR1 DFQATT and CDR2 SNEGSKA (reference sequence). This CDR3 has 14 residues. Trimming pared 0 bases from V and 2 bases from J, leaving 11 bases between.

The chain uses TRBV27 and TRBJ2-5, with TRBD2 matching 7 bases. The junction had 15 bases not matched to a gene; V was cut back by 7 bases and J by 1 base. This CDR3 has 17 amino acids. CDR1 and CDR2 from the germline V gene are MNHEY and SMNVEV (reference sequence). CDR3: CASTPRSSGPSQETQYF. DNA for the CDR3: TGTGCCAGCACTCCAAGATCTAGCGGACCCTCCCAAGAGACCCAGTACTTC.

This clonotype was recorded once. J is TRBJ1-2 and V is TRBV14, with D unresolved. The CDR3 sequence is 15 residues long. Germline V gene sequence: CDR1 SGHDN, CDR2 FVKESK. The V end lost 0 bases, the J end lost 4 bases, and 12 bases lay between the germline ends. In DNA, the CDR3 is TGTGCCAGCAGCCAAGAGGTGGGATTTGGCTATGGCTACACCTTC. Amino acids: CASSQEVGFGYGYTF.

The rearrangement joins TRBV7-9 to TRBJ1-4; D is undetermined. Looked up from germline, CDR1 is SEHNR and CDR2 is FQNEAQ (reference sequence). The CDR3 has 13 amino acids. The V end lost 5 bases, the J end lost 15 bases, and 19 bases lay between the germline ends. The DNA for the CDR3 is TGTGCCAGCAGCCAGATCGCGGGTAATCTGATGTTTTTT. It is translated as CASSQIAGNLMFF.

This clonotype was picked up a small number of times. CDR3 in DNA: TGTGCCAGCAGCCAGCTGAGCGGTTCCTACGAGCAGTACTTC. Residues: CASSQLSGSYEQYF. The chain combines TRBV3-1 with TRBJ2-7, with D perhaps TRBD2 (5 bases). The CDR3 sequence is 14 residues long. Germline CDR1 LGHDT, CDR2 YNNKEL (reference sequence). V was pared by 3 bases and J by 1 base, with 10 bases between.

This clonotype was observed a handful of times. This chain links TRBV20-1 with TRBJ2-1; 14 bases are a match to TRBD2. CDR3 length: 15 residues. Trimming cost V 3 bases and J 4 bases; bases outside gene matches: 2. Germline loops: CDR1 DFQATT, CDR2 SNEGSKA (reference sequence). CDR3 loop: CSASGLAGGYNEQFF. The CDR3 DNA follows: TGCAGTGCTAGCGGACTAGCGGGGGGTTACAATGAGCAGTTCTTC.

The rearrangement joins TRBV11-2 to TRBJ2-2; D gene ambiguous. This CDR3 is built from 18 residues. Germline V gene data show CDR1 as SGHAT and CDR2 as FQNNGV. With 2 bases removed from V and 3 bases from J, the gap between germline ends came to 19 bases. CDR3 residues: CASSLPAPQEADTGELFF. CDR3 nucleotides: TGTGCCAGCAGCTTACCGGCCCCTCAAGAGGCGGACACCGGGGAGCTGTTTTTT. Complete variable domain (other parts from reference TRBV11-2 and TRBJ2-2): EAGVAQSPRYKIIEKRQSVAFWCNPISGHATLYWYQQILGQGPKLLIQFQNNGVVDDSQLPKDRFSAERLKGVDSTLKIQPAKLEDSAVYLCASSLPAPQEADTGELFFGEGSRLTVL.

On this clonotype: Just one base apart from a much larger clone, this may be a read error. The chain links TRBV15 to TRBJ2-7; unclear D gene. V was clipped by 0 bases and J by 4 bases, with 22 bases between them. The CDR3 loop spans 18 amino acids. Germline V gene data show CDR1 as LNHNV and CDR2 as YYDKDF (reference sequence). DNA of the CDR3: TGTGCCACCAGCAGAGATGGGCCCTTCGTACGAGAAGAATACGAGCAGTACTTC. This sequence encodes CATSRDGPFVREEYEQYF.

The DNA for the CDR3 is TGTGCCAGCACCCCAGGACCGGGGCGTAGCACAGATACGCAGTATTTT. Translation: CASTPGPGRSTDTQYF. The rearrangement links TRBV13 to TRBJ2-3; the D call may be TRBD1 or TRBD2 (5 bases each). The ends were cut back, 7 bases at V and 0 bases at J, with 17 bases in the middle. The CDR3 has 16 amino acids. Germline values: CDR1 PRHDT, CDR2 FYEKMQ (reference sequence). Drawing the rest from reference TRBV13 and TRBJ2-3, the complete variable domain is AAGVIQSPRHLIKEKRETATLKCYPIPRHDTVYWYQQGPGQDPQFLISFYEKMQSDKGSIPDRFSAQQFSDYHSELNMSSLELGDSALYFCASTPGPGRSTDTQYFGPGTRLTVL.

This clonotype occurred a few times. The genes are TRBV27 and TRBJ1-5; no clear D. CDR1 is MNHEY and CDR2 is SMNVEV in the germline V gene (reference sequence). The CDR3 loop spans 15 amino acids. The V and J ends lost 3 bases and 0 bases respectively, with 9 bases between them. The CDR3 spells CASSLTVYSNQPQHF. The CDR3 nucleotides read TGTGCCAGCAGTTTGACCGTCTATAGCAATCAGCCCCAGCATTTT.

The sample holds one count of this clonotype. The DNA for the CDR3 is TGTGCCAGCAGCTCCCGCCAGACTAGCGGGGGGCGGAACACCGGGGAGCTGTTTTTT. This translates into CASSSRQTSGGRNTGELFF. The V gene is TRBV11-2, the J gene TRBJ2-2; 13 bases fit TRBD2. The junction had 9 bases not matched to a gene; V was cut back by 4 bases and J by 1 base. Germline values: CDR1 SGHAT, CDR2 FQNNGV. CDR3 length: 19 amino acids. Drawing the rest from reference TRBV11-2 and TRBJ2-2, the complete variable domain is EAGVAQSPRYKIIEKRQSVAFWCNPISGHATLYWYQQILGQGPKLLIQFQNNGVVDDSQLPKDRFSAERLKGVDSTLKIQPAKLEDSAVYLCASSSRQTSGGRNTGELFFGEGSRLTVL.

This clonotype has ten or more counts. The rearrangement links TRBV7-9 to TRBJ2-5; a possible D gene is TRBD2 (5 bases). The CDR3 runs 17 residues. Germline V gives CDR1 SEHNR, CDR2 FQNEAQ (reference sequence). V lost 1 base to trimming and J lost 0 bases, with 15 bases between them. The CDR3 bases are TGTGCCAGCAGCTTAGGCCGAGGGTCGACGAACCAAGAGACCCAGTACTTC. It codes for CASSLGRGSTNQETQYF.

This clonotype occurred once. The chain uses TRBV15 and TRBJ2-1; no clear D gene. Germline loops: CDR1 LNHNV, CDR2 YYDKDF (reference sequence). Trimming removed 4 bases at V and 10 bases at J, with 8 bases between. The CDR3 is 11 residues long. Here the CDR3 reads CATSTGLEQFF. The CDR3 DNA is TGTGCCACCAGCACTGGCCTGGAGCAGTTCTTC.

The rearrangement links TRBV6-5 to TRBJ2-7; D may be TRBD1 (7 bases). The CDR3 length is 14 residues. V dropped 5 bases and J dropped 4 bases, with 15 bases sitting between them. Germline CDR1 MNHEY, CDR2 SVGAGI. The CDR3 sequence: CASSRDRDLYEQYF. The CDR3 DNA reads TGTGCCAGCAGTCGAGACAGGGACTTGTACGAGCAGTACTTC.

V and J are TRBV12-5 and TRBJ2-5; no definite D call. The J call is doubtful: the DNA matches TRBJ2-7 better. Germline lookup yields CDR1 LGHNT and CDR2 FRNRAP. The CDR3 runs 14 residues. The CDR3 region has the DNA TGTGCTAGTGGTTTGGCCGCTTTCGGTGACGAGCAGTACTTC. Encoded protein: CASGLAAFGDEQYF.

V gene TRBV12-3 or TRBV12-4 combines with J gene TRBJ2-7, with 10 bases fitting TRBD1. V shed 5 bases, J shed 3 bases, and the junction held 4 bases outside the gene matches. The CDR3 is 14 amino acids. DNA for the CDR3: TGTGCCAGCAGTGGACAGGGGGGTTTCTACGAGCAGTACTTC. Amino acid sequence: CASSGQGGFYEQYF.

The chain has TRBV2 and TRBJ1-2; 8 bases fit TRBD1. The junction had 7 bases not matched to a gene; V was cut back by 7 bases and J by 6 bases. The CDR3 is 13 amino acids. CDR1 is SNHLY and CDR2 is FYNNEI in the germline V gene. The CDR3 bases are TGTGCCAGCAACCGGGACAGGTTAAATGGCTACACCTTC. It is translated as CASNRDRLNGYTF.

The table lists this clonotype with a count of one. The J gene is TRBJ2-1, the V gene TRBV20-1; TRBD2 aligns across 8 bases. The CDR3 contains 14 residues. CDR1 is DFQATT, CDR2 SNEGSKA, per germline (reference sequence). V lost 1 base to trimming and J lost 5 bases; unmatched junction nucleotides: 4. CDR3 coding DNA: TGCAGTGCTAGAGTTGATAGCGGGGACAATGAGCAGTTCTTC. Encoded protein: CSARVDSGDNEQFF.

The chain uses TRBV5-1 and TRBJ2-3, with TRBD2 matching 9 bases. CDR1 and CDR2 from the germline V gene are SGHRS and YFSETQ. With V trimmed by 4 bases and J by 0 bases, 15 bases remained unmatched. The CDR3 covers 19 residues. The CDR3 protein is CASSPTFPVAGASTDTQYF. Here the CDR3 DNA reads TGCGCCAGCAGCCCAACCTTCCCCGTAGCGGGAGCAAGCACAGATACGCAGTATTTT.

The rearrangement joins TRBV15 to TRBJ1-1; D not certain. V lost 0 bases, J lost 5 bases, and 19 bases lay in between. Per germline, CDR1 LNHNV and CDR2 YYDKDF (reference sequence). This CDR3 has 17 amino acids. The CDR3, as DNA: TGTGCCACCAGCAGAGATCCTCAACTAGTAGGAGGGACTGAAGCTTTCTTT. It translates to CATSRDPQLVGGTEAFF.

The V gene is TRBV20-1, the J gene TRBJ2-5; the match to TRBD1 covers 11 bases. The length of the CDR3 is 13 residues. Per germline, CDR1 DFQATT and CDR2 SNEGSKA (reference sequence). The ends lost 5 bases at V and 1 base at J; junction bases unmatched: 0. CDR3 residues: CSAGTGGQETQYF. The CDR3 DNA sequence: TGCAGTGCTGGGACAGGGGGCCAAGAGACCCAGTACTTC.

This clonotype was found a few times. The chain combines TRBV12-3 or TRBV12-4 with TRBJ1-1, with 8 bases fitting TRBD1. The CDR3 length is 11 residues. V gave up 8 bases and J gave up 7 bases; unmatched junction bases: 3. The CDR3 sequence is CASSGTGEAFF. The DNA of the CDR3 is TGTGCCAGCTCCGGGACAGGTGAAGCTTTCTTT.